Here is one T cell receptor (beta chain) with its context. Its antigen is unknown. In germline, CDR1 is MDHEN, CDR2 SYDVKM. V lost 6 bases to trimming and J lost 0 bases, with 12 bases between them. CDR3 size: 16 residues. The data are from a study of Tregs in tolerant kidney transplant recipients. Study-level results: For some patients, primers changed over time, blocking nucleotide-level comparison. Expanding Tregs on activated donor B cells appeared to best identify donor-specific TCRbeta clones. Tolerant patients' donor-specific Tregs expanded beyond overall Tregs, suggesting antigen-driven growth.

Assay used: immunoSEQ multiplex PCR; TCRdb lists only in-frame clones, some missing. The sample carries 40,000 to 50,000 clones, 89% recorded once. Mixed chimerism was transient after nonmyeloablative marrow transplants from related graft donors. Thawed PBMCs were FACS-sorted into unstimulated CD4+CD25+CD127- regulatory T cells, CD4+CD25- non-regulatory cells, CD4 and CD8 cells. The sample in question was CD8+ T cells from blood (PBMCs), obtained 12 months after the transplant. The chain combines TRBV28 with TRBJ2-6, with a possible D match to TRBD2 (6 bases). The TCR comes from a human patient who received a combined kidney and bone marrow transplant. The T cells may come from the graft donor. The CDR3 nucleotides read TGTGCCAGCAGACTACAGGACTACTCTGGGGCCAACGTCCTGACTTTC. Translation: CASRLQDYSGANVLTF.